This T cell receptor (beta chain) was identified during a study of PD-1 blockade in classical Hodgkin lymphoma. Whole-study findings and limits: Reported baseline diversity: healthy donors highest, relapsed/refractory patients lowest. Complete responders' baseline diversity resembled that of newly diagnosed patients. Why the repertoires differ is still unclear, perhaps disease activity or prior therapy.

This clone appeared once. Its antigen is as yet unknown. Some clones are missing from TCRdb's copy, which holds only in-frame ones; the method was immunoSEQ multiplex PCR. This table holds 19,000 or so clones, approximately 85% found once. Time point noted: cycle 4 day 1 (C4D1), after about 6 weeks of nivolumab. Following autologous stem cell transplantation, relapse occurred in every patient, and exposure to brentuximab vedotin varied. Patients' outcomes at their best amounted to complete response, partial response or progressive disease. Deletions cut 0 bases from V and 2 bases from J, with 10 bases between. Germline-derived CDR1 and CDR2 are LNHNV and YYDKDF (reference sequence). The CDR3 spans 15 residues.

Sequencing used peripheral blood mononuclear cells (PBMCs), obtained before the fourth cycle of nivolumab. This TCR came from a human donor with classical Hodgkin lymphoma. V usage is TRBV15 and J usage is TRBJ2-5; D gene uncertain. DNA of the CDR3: TGTGCCACCAGCAGAGAATTGTACAGTCAAGAGACCCAGTACTTC. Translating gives CATSRELYSQETQYF. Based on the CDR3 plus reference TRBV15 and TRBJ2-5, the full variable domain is DAMVIQNPRYQVTQFGKPVTLSCSQTLNHNVMYWYQQKSSQAPKLLFHYYDKDFNNEADTPDNFQSRRPNTSFCFLDIRSPGLGDTAMYLCATSRELYSQETQYFGPGTRLLVL.